This T cell receptor (beta chain) was sequenced during a study of beta chain features in type 1 diabetes. Whole-study findings and limits: In all four CD4+ subsets, TCRB CDR3 length was significantly, moderately reduced in type 1 diabetes.

Details on this clone: Its antigen remains unidentified.

Germline values: CDR1 SGHVS, CDR2 FQNEAQ. Trimming pared 4 bases from V and 2 bases from J, leaving 16 bases between. This CDR3 region has 16 residues. Isolated RNA was reverse transcribed in full, so expressed TCRB transcripts were sequenced. The table came from immunoSEQ multiplex PCR; TCRdb's copy has only in-frame clones and leaves some out. The table has roughly 730,000 clones, around an eighth seen once. The sequence was obtained from a man between 18 and 29 years old with type 1 diabetes. The sequenced sample consisted of naive CD4+ T cells from blood. This sequence joins TRBV7-8 and TRBJ2-3; the D is unclear. CDR3 DNA: TGTGCCAGCAGCTCTGAACAACTAAAACTCACAGATACGCAGTATTTT. This translates into CASSSEQLKLTDTQYF.